Sequencing of this TCR beta chain was carried out in a study of blood T cell repertoires in COVID-19. Study in general: Both acute and convalescent COVID-19 samples were obtained from the United States, Italy and Spain. PBMCs, B-cell-depleted T cells, or T cells provided the cDNA or gDNA that made up the material.

In the authors' methods: Reference gene primers were amplified, and this amplification served to estimate nucleated cell counts. Using immunoSEQ multiplex PCR, the repertoire was profiled, and TCRdb retains in-frame clones only, with some absent. Clone size and the V and J calls come from that table; the DNA yielded D and trimming. The sample records tens of thousands of clones, roughly 88% being singletons. The count of this clone is one. Germline-derived CDR1 and CDR2 are SGHAT and FQNNGV. Trimming left V 4 bases short and J 3 bases short, with 12 bases between. CDR3 length equals 14 residues. The sequencing sample was made of peripheral blood. V gene TRBV11-2 combines with J gene TRBJ2-5; possible D gene TRBD2, 5 bases. The clonotype comes from a man aged 55-75 years with acute or convalescent COVID-19. The CDR3 coding sequence is TGTGCCAGCAGCTCGCGGAGAGGGAAAGAGACCCAGTACTTC. Protein product: CASSSRRGKETQYF.